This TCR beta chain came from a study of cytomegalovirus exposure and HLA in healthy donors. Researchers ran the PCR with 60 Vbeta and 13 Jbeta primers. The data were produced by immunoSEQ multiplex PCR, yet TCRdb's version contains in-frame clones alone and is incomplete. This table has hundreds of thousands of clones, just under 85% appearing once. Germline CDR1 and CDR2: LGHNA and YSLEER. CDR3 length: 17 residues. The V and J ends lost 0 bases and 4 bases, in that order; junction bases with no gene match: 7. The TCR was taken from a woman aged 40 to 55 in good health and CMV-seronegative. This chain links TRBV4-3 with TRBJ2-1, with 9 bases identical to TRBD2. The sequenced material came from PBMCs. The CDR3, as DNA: TGCGCCAGCAGCCAAGATCCACTAGCGGGTCAATACAATGAGCAGTTCTTC. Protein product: CASSQDPLAGQYNEQFF.